The 26 T cell receptor beta chains reported below all come from one sample, sequenced in a study of T cell clonotyping in hematopoietic cell transplantation. Indicated time point: recipient sample about 28 days before transplant, after cytoreduction. The method was immunoSEQ multiplex PCR; TCRdb's version includes in-frame clones alone and lacks a portion of them. Counted here are 25,000 to 35,000 clones, roughly three quarters occurring once; the ten biggest clones make up around 6.3%. Specimen: peripheral blood mononuclear cells, collected before stem cell transplant. The receptors were gathered from a man aged 45-60 years with myelodysplastic syndrome. Some clones in this sample may be carry-over from other donors' samples.

This clone has just one count. The chain has TRBV27 and TRBJ2-7; 8 bases match TRBD2. With V trimmed by 0 bases and J by 5 bases, 3 bases remained unmatched. This CDR3 is 14 amino acids long. Germline assignment: CDR1 MNHEY and CDR2 SMNVEV (reference sequence). In nucleotides, the CDR3 is TGTGCCAGCAGTTTATCAGCGGGGGTCCACGAGCAGTACTTC. It yields the protein CASSLSAGVHEQYF.

This clone was found a few times. This chain joins TRBV27 and TRBJ1-1; no clear D. Germline CDR1 MNHEY, CDR2 SMNVEV (reference sequence). V shed 5 bases and J shed 4 bases, with 11 bases lying between them. The CDR3 length is 13 residues. CDR3 DNA sequence: TGTGCCAGCAGTATGTTGGTTGGCACTGAAGCTTTCTTT. It yields the protein CASSMLVGTEAFF.

This clone was seen once. The CDR3 DNA is TGTGCCAGCACCACGGTGGGGGCGGGAGAGACCCAGTACTTC. Its translation is CASTTVGAGETQYF. V is TRBV25-1 and J is TRBJ2-5, with a tentative D call TRBD1 (6 bases). The CDR3 spans 14 residues. The V gene lost 7 bases and the J gene lost 4 bases, with 16 bases spanning the gap. The V gene's germline CDR1 is MGHDK and CDR2 SYGVNS. Supplemented by reference TRBV25-1 and TRBJ2-5, the full variable domain reads EADIYQTPRYLVIGTGKKITLECSQTMGHDKMYWYQQDPGMELHLIHYSYGVNSTEKGDLSSESTVSRIRTEHFPLTLESARPSHTSQYLCASTTVGAGETQYFGPGTRLLVL.

The chain recombines TRBV6-5 with TRBJ2-2; 8 nucleotides match TRBD1. The junction had 3 bases not matched to a gene; V was cut back by 5 bases and J by 1 base. The germline gives CDR1 MNHEY, CDR2 SVGAGI. The CDR3 is 15 amino acids. DNA of the CDR3: TGTGCCAGCAGTCAGGGGACAGGGAACACCGGGGAGCTGTTTTTT. Translating gives CASSQGTGNTGELFF.

The chain is built from TRBV7-7 and TRBJ2-1; 7 nucleotides align to TRBD1. This CDR3 has 15 amino acids. Germline V gene sequence: CDR1 SSHAT, CDR2 FNYEAQ (reference sequence). The junction had 10 bases not matched to a gene; V was cut back by 5 bases and J by 6 bases. CDR3 coding DNA: TGTGCCAGCAGCCAGGGCCCCACAGGGGTCAATGAGCAGTTCTTC. Translating it yields CASSQGPTGVNEQFF.

The J gene is TRBJ1-5, the V gene TRBV28; 7 positions agree with TRBD1. CDR1 and CDR2 (germline): MDHEN, SYDVKM. J lost 0 bases, V lost 5 bases, and 10 bases had no gene match. CDR3 length: 17 residues. The CDR3 sequence: CASSPTTGWDSNQPQHF. The CDR3 nucleotides are TGTGCCAGCAGTCCTACGACAGGGTGGGATAGCAATCAGCCCCAGCATTTT.

The chain is built from TRBV7-2 and TRBJ1-2, with unresolved D. The ends were cut back, 5 bases at V and 7 bases at J, with 20 bases in the middle. Germline CDR1 SGHTA, CDR2 FQGNSA. The CDR3 runs to 15 residues. The CDR3, as DNA: TGTGCCAGCAGCCCCGTAGGTCACGGGGAATTTGGCTACACCTTC. This translates into CASSPVGHGEFGYTF.

The J gene is TRBJ2-5, the V gene TRBV30; no definite D call. CDR3 length: 12 amino acids. Germline V gene sequence: CDR1 GTSNPN, CDR2 SVGIG (reference sequence). The V end lost 7 bases, the J end lost 2 bases, and 11 bases lay between the germline ends. The CDR3 loop reads CAFSPPQETQYF. DNA of the CDR3: TGTGCCTTCTCCCCCCCTCAAGAGACCCAGTACTTC.

This chain connects TRBV7-2 to TRBJ2-3; 12 nucleotides line up with TRBD2. Germline V gives CDR1 SGHTA, CDR2 FQGNSA. The V and J ends lost 0 bases and 5 bases, in that order; junction bases with no gene match: 9. This CDR3 has 18 residues. CDR3 protein: CASSLARPSGGALDTQYF. The CDR3 coding sequence is TGTGCCAGCAGCTTAGCGCGTCCTAGCGGGGGGGCTTTAGATACGCAGTATTTT.

This clone appeared once. Written as DNA, the CDR3 is TGTGCCTGGAGTAGAGGGGATCTGTACGAGCAGTACTTC. Translation: CAWSRGDLYEQYF. The rearrangement uses TRBV30 and TRBJ2-7; D possibly uses TRBD1 or TRBD2 (5 bases each). The germline CDR1 and CDR2 sequences are GTSNPN and SVGIG (reference sequence). The V end was cut by 2 bases, the J end by 4 bases, with 12 bases between. The CDR3 has 13 amino acids.

V gene TRBV19 combines with J gene TRBJ1-1; no firm D call. Trimming pared 5 bases from V and 4 bases from J, leaving 11 bases between. Germline lookup yields CDR1 LNHDA and CDR2 SQIVND (reference sequence). The CDR3 totals 13 residues. The CDR3 sequence is CASSWAPGTEAFF. The CDR3 DNA sequence: TGTGCCAGTAGTTGGGCGCCGGGCACTGAAGCTTTCTTT.

The chain employs TRBV25-1 and TRBJ1-6; possible D gene TRBD1, 6 bases. V lost 6 bases and J lost 8, with 11 bases in between. Germline V gives CDR1 MGHDK, CDR2 SYGVNS. CDR3 length equals 13 residues. This CDR3 reads CASRRGTDSPLHF. In nucleotides, the CDR3 is TGTGCCAGCAGGAGGGGGACGGATTCACCCCTCCACTTT.

The rearrangement uses TRBV5-4 and TRBJ1-5, with D possibly TRBD1 on 6 matching bases. This CDR3 is 14 amino acids long. V shed 4 bases and J shed 6 bases, with 14 bases lying between them. Germline CDR1 and CDR2: SGHNT and YYREEE (reference sequence). The CDR3: CASSRGTIGQPQHF. The CDR3 DNA reads as TGTGCCAGCAGCCGAGGGACAATCGGTCAGCCCCAGCATTTT. The whole variable domain, remainder taken from reference TRBV5-4 and TRBJ1-5, is ETGVTQSPTHLIKTRGQQVTLRCSSQSGHNTVSWYQQALGQGPQFIFQYYREEENGRGNFPPRFSGLQFPNYSSELNVNALELDDSALYLCASSRGTIGQPQHFGDGTRLSIL.

This sequence joins TRBV29-1 and TRBJ2-7; maybe TRBD2 (5 bases). Germline lookup yields CDR1 SQVTM and CDR2 ANQGSEA. The CDR3 is 13 amino acids. V was cut by 2 bases and J by 6 bases, with 14 bases left in between. The CDR3: CSVERGLEGEQYF. The CDR3 nucleotides read TGCAGCGTTGAACGAGGTCTAGAGGGCGAGCAGTACTTC.

This sequence joins TRBV5-1 and TRBJ2-7, with 11 bases lining up with TRBD1. J lost 5 bases, V lost 4 bases, and 8 bases had no gene match. The germline CDR1 and CDR2 sequences are SGHRS and YFSETQ. The CDR3 loop spans 15 amino acids. The CDR3 spells CASSRGQGGIDEQYF. For the CDR3, the DNA is TGCGCCAGCAGCCGGGGACAGGGGGGCATCGACGAGCAGTACTTC. The variable domain in full, completed from reference TRBV5-1 and TRBJ2-7, reads KAGVTQTPRYLIKTRGQQVTLSCSPISGHRSVSWYQQTPGQGLQFLFEYFSETQRNKGNFPGRFSGRQFSNSRSEMNVSTLELGDSALYLCASSRGQGGIDEQYFGPGTRLTVT.

V gene TRBV7-3 combines with J gene TRBJ2-7; 9 bases agree with TRBD1. The CDR3 is 14 amino acids. CDR1 SGHTA and CDR2 FQGTGA come from the germline V gene. V gave up 3 bases and J gave up 4 bases; unmatched junction bases: 4. The CDR3: CASSLGQGEYEQYF. The DNA for the CDR3 is TGTGCCAGCAGCTTGGGACAGGGAGAGTACGAGCAGTACTTC.

A remark on this clone: Since a much larger clone is just one base distant, this may be a read error. Other nucleotide sequences from this sample produce the same CDR3. This sequence joins TRBV6-5 and TRBJ2-7; D possibly corresponds to TRBD2 (5 bases). The CDR3 spans 15 residues. CDR1 MNHEY and CDR2 SVGAGI come from the germline V gene. Trimming shortened V by 6 bases and J by 4 bases, and 19 bases separated the two germline ends. The chain's CDR3 is CASSVRGLTRYEQYF. Written as DNA, the CDR3 is TGTGCCAGCAGCGTCCGAGGGCTTACTAGATACGAGCAGTACTTC.

The V call is TRBV7-2, the J call TRBJ1-2, with D unclear. The germline gives CDR1 SGHTA, CDR2 FQGNSA. This CDR3 contains 12 residues. The V end was cut by 5 bases, the J end by 8 bases, with 12 bases between. The DNA for the CDR3 is TGTGCCAGCAGCCCCTCTGCGGGGGGCTACACCTTC. It translates to CASSPSAGGYTF.

The rearrangement links TRBV28 to TRBJ1-4; D gene ambiguous. Germline CDR1 reads MDHEN; CDR2 reads SYDVKM. Trimming pared 6 bases from V and 3 bases from J, leaving 11 bases between. The CDR3 totals 14 residues. CDR3 DNA: TGTGCCAGCAGAGGAAGAGTGGCTAATGAAAAACTGTTTTTT. This encodes CASRGRVANEKLFF.

This chain uses TRBV9 with TRBJ2-1; no firm D call. The germline V and J ends were trimmed by 0 bases and 8 bases, with 6 bases remaining between them. The germline CDR1 and CDR2 sequences are SGDLS and YYNGEE. The CDR3 is made up of 12 amino acids. CDR3 DNA sequence: TGTGCCAGCAGCGTAGAAGGGCATGAGCAGTTCTTC. It encodes CASSVEGHEQFF.

J is TRBJ1-5 and V is TRBV10-1, with 7 bases that match TRBD1. Germline-derived CDR1 and CDR2 are WNHNN and SYGVQD (reference sequence). Trimming removed 6 bases from V and 5 bases from J; junction bases left unmatched: 7. The length of the CDR3 is 14 residues. CDR3 in amino acids: CASRMTGWDQPQHF. The CDR3 DNA is TGCGCCAGCAGGATGACAGGGTGGGATCAGCCCCAGCATTTT.

V usage is TRBV25-1 and J usage is TRBJ1-1; D gene uncertain. Deletions cut 1 base from V and 5 bases from J, with 5 bases between. Germline CDR1 MGHDK, CDR2 SYGVNS. CDR3 length: 12 residues. The CDR3 bases are TGTGCCAGCAGTGAATTGGGAACTGAAGCTTTCTTT. Residues: CASSELGTEAFF.

The J gene is TRBJ2-5, the V gene TRBV4-3, with 8 positions matching TRBD1. This CDR3 is 15 amino acids long. Germline CDR1 and CDR2: LGHNA and YSLEER. V gave up 5 bases and J gave up 5 bases; unmatched junction bases: 10. The CDR3 is CASSTGQGEVETQYF. As DNA, the CDR3 is TGCGCCAGCAGCACCGGACAGGGTGAGGTGGAGACCCAGTACTTC.

The V and J genes are TRBV25-1 and TRBJ2-7; D unclear. The CDR3 runs 14 residues. V was cut by 0 bases and J by 2 bases, with 8 bases left in between. Germline CDR1 MGHDK, CDR2 SYGVNS. Here the CDR3 DNA reads TGTGCCAGCAGTGAATATCTAGGCACCTACGAGCAGTACTTC. Translating gives CASSEYLGTYEQYF.

The rearrangement joins TRBV6-5 to TRBJ2-1; TRBD2 aligns across 13 bases. Losses at the gene ends were 2 bases for V and 9 bases for J; bases not matched to a gene: 4. CDR3 size: 15 residues. CDR1 and CDR2 (germline): MNHEY, SVGAGI. Here the CDR3 reads CASSYNGLAGAEQFF. DNA for the CDR3: TGTGCCAGCAGTTACAATGGACTAGCGGGAGCTGAGCAGTTCTTC.

This clone was picked up one time. The chain employs TRBV5-1 and TRBJ2-4; 9 nucleotides agree with TRBD1. This CDR3 region has 15 residues. The J segment lost 8 bases and the V segment lost 2 bases, leaving 8 bases of the junction unmatched. CDR1 is SGHRS, CDR2 YFSETQ, per germline. DNA of the CDR3: TGCGCCAGCAGCTTACGTGGGACAGGGAGGGACATTCAGTACTTC. Protein: CASSLRGTGRDIQYF.